Included here is one T cell receptor (beta chain) sequence, with context. Its antigen is still unknown. These data come from a study of cytomegalovirus exposure and HLA in healthy donors. General study results and limits: Among TCR sequences, most were rare, though some public TCRs appeared in many donors. It was approximately 160 TCR beta chains that were listed as cytomegalovirus-associated. A missense DCLRE1C variant was associated with V- and J-gene trimming of TCR beta chains in a later analysis, and an independent cohort replicated the association. There were several of the most significant clusters that appeared linked to common viral pathogens in a later analysis.

The PCR contained 60 Vbeta and 13 Jbeta primers. Only in-frame clones appear in the TCRdb table, and some are missing; sequencing was by immunoSEQ multiplex PCR. The sample table includes roughly 110,000 clones. V trimming: 0 bases; J trimming: 7 bases; junction bases outside the gene matches: 4. The length of the CDR3 is 14 residues. Germline lookup yields CDR1 WNHNN and CDR2 SYGVQD (reference sequence). The clonotype originates from a man in his forties in good health and CMV-seropositive. The specimen sequenced was PBMCs. The J gene is TRBJ2-3, the V gene TRBV10-1, with 7 bases fitting TRBD1. The CDR3 reads CASSESTGLNTQYF. Here the CDR3 DNA reads TGCGCCAGCAGTGAGTCGACAGGGTTAAATACGCAGTATTTT.